This entry lists 8 T cell receptor beta chains sequenced from one sample in a study of T cells in Graves' hyperthyroidism and ophthalmopathy. Amplified regions were TCR beta CDR3 sequences from RNA transcripts. First-round RT-PCR of the TCR CDR3 relied on the HTBI primer set. Each CDR3 protein is one row after TCRdb ran MiXCR on the multiplex PCR reads. Seen here are hundreds of thousands of distinct CDR3 sequences, approximately 24% observed once, and the top ten hold about 11%. Sample: blood. The receptors originated from a woman aged 30 to 39 with Graves' ophthalmopathy.

There are a few counts of this clonotype. The chain employs TRBV11-2 and TRBJ2-7, with TRBD2 matching 7 bases. CDR3 length equals 12 residues. J lost 11 bases, V lost 5 bases, and 9 bases had no gene match. From germline, CDR1 is SGHAT and CDR2 FQNNGV. The CDR3 is CASSKRDGEEYF. CDR3 nucleotide sequence: TGTGCCAGCAGCAAGCGGGACGGAGAAGAGTACTTC. Full variable domain (missing parts from reference TRBV11-2 and TRBJ2-7): EAGVAQSPRYKIIEKRQSVAFWCNPISGHATLYWYQQILGQGPKLLIQFQNNGVVDDSQLPKDRFSAERLKGVDSTLKIQPAKLEDSAVYLCASSKRDGEEYFGPGTRLTVT.

The sample holds many counts of this clonotype. The chain couples TRBV6-1 to TRBJ2-5; the D gene is possibly TRBD1 (6 bases). V gave up 8 bases and J gave up 0 bases, with 13 bases separating them. This CDR3 has 14 amino acids. CDR1 and CDR2 (germline): MNHNS, SASEGT. The CDR3 DNA follows: TGTGCCAGCTCCCCAGGGGCGGACCAAGAGACCCAGTACTTC. This gives the protein CASSPGADQETQYF.

This clonotype was found many times. The chain carries TRBV7-9 and TRBJ1-1; D may be TRBD1 (5 bases). The CDR3 has 11 amino acids. CDR1 SEHNR and CDR2 FQNEAQ come from the germline V gene (reference sequence). Trimming stripped 4 bases from V and 10 bases from J, with 10 bases between. The CDR3 here is CASSSGAGAFF. CDR3 sequence (DNA): TGTGCCAGCAGCTCTGGGGCAGGAGCTTTCTTT.

This clonotype came up many times. The V gene is TRBV5-1, the J gene TRBJ2-7, with TRBD2 as a possible D gene (6 bases). V was pared by 4 bases and J by 3 bases, with 14 bases between. Germline CDR1 SGHRS, CDR2 YFSETQ. There are 14 residues in the CDR3. The CDR3 DNA follows: TGCGCCAGCAGCCGTAGGTTCGGGGGCTACGAGCAGTACTTC. Its translation: CASSRRFGGYEQYF.

This clonotype was observed a few times. V is TRBV13 and J is TRBJ1-3; TRBD1 is a possible D gene (5 bases). CDR1 PRHDT and CDR2 FYEKMQ come from the germline V gene (reference sequence). The CDR3 is 17 residues long. Trimming removed 2 bases at V and 0 bases at J, with 14 bases between. The CDR3 sequence: CASSLPRAHLSGNTIYF. CDR3 DNA: TGTGCCAGCAGCTTACCCAGGGCCCATCTCTCTGGAAACACCATATATTTT.

The chain employs TRBV6-2 or TRBV6-3 and TRBJ1-6; no reliable D call. Germline V CDR1 and CDR2: MNHEY, SVGEGT. CDR3 length: 14 amino acids. Trimming removed 2 bases from V and 7 bases from J, with 9 bases in between. This CDR3 reads CASSYVQTNSPLHF. In nucleotides, the CDR3 is TGTGCCAGCAGTTACGTACAGACGAATTCACCCCTCCACTTT.

Many counts were recorded for this clonotype. The chain uses TRBV6-5 and TRBJ2-7, with D tentatively TRBD1 or TRBD2 (5 bases each). V lost 6 bases to trimming and J lost 4 bases, with 16 bases between them. The CDR3 has 14 residues. Germline lookup yields CDR1 MNHEY and CDR2 SVGAGI. The CDR3, as DNA: TGTGCCAGCAGATCGGACGGGACCGCTTACGAGCAGTACTTC. It encodes CASRSDGTAYEQYF.

V usage is TRBV19 and J usage is TRBJ2-7; 9 positions agree with TRBD1. This CDR3 contains 14 residues. Germline CDR1 LNHDA, CDR2 SQIVND (reference sequence). Losses at the gene ends were 5 bases for V and 4 bases for J; bases not matched to a gene: 6. The CDR3 here is CASSEDRGGYEQYF. The DNA for the CDR3 is TGTGCCAGTAGTGAGGACAGGGGTGGATACGAGCAGTACTTC.